Each of the 21 T cell receptor beta chains below was sequenced from the same sample in a study of CD8 T cells in ankylosing spondylitis. TCRdb analysed the 5' RACE reads with MiXCR anew, one entry per CDR3 protein. The sample gives approximately 250,000 distinct CDR3 sequences, 8% to 9% of which show up once; around 5.1% is in the top ten. Sequencing input: blood, either unsorted or a sorted T cell fraction (not recorded which). All receptors come from a female donor with ankylosing spondylitis or in good health (not recorded which).

This clonotype occurred many times. This chain joins TRBV29-1 and TRBJ2-7; tentative D call: TRBD2 (6 bases). The CDR3 runs to 11 residues. The germline gives CDR1 SQVTM, CDR2 ANQGSEA. V shed 8 bases and J shed 6 bases, with 14 bases lying between them. This CDR3 reads CSTNRGGEQYF. Here the CDR3 DNA reads TGCAGCACCAATCGGGGAGGCGAGCAGTACTTC.

This clonotype was counted ten times or more. The V and J genes are TRBV3-1 and TRBJ2-1; D perhaps matches TRBD1 (6 bases). The germline V gene has CDR1 LGHDT and CDR2 YNNKEL (reference sequence). Between the trimmed V and J ends, which lost 4 bases and 2 bases, there was a span of 12 bases. The CDR3 length is 15 residues. The CDR3 DNA sequence: TGTGCCAGCAGCCCAACCCGGACAGCCTACAATGAGCAGTTCTTC. Translated, it gives CASSPTRTAYNEQFF.

This clonotype was recorded a few times. Sequence at one end of the junction differs from germline and may be a read error. V is TRBV7-9 and J is TRBJ2-7; possible D gene TRBD1, 5 bases. Germline V lookup: CDR1 SEHNR, CDR2 FQNEAQ (reference sequence). The CDR3 has 13 amino acids. CDR3 sequence reads: CASGLGHRYEQCF. As DNA, the CDR3 is TGTGCCAGCGGTCTCGGACACCGATACGAGCAGTGCTTC.

This clonotype was seen ten or more times. This chain links TRBV2 with TRBJ2-1; 8 bases are a match to TRBD2. The CDR3 is 15 residues long. Germline CDR1 is SNHLY and CDR2 is FYNNEI. The V segment lost 7 bases and the J segment 4 bases; nucleotides outside the gene matches: 9. The CDR3 bases are TGTGCCAGCATTGGGATAGCGGGAACGTACAATGAGCAGTTCTTC. Protein product: CASIGIAGTYNEQFF.

This clonotype was picked up many times. The chain couples TRBV6-1 to TRBJ1-6; TRBD1 is a possible D gene (6 bases). Germline lookup yields CDR1 MNHNS and CDR2 SASEGT. V lost 5 bases to trimming and J lost 8 bases, with 10 bases between them. There are 13 residues in the CDR3. Here the CDR3 DNA reads TGTGCCAGCAGTAGGGGGGTTGATTCACCCCTCCACTTT. This gives the protein CASSRGVDSPLHF.

As to this clonotype: This clone may be a read error of a much larger clone one base away. The gene calls are TRBV7-9 and TRBJ2-1; D call uncertain. The CDR3 is made up of 13 amino acids. Per the germline V gene, CDR1 is SEHNR and CDR2 is FQNEAQ (reference sequence). The CDR3 nucleotides read TGTACCAGCAGCTCCACCCTTCGTTATGAGCAGTTCTTC. Protein sequence: CTSSSTLRYEQFF.

The V gene is TRBV4-2, the J gene TRBJ2-5, with 7 nucleotides matching TRBD2. The V segment lost 1 base and the J segment 5 bases; nucleotides outside the gene matches: 4. Germline CDR1 reads LGHNA; CDR2 reads YNFKEQ. The CDR3 covers 14 residues. CDR3 bases: TGTGCCAGCAGCCAAGTTTTCGGGGGGGAGACCCAGTACTTC. Translated: CASSQVFGGETQYF.

This clonotype appeared many times. The chain recombines TRBV7-3 with TRBJ2-2; 7 bases fit TRBD2. Per germline, CDR1 SGHTA and CDR2 FQGTGA. Trimming at V came to 5 bases and at J to 6 bases, leaving 15 bases not matched to a gene. The CDR3 runs 17 residues. The CDR3 DNA follows: TGTGCCAGCAGCCCCTCCTCCCGCGGGAGTCTTGCCGGGGAGCTGTTTTTT. It translates to CASSPSSRGSLAGELFF.

This clonotype was detected many times. The CDR3, as DNA: TGTGCCAGCAGTCCGACAGGGGGTAATTCACCCCTCCACTTT. Residues: CASSPTGGNSPLHF. The chain recombines TRBV12-3 or TRBV12-4 with TRBJ1-6; the match to TRBD1 covers 9 bases. The CDR3 has 14 amino acids. With 5 bases clipped from V and 6 bases from J, the junction kept 2 bases outside the gene matches.

This clonotype showed up many times. The chain joins TRBV18 to TRBJ1-3; D remains ambiguous. The germline CDR1 and CDR2 sequences are KGHSH and LQKENI. The CDR3 has 15 residues. The V end was cut by 3 bases, the J end by 3 bases, with 12 bases between. CDR3 nucleotide sequence: TGTGCCAGCTCACCCCCCGTGGAACTTGGAAACACCATATATTTT. Translation gives CASSPPVELGNTIYF.

This clonotype was seen many times. V and J are TRBV12-3 or TRBV12-4 and TRBJ1-3; D is uncertain. The CDR3 length is 17 residues. Trimming pared 4 bases from V and 0 bases from J, leaving 16 bases between. The CDR3 loop is CASSSRSYMNSGNTIYF. Here the CDR3 DNA reads TGTGCCAGCAGTTCTAGAAGTTACATGAACTCTGGAAACACCATATATTTT.

This clonotype has at least ten counts. V gene TRBV6-6 combines with J gene TRBJ2-1; a weak D match, TRBD2 (5 bases). Germline CDR1 reads MNHNY; CDR2 reads SVGAGI (reference sequence). CDR3 size: 13 residues. V lost 0 bases to trimming and J lost 12 bases, with 12 bases between them. For the CDR3, the DNA is TGTGCCAGCAGTTACTCAGGACGGGAACGGCAGTTCTTC. It encodes CASSYSGRERQFF.

This clonotype was seen many times. The rearrangement joins TRBV10-3 to TRBJ2-7, with D perhaps being TRBD1 or TRBD2 (6 bases each). This CDR3 has 16 residues. Trimming removed 7 bases from V and 5 bases from J, with 24 bases in between. Germline CDR1 reads ENHRY; CDR2 reads SYGVKD. The CDR3 DNA follows: TGTGCCATCATGGGAGAGGGGGGCGGTCCCATAGACGAGCAGTACTTC. It encodes CAIMGEGGGPIDEQYF.

This clonotype has ten or more counts. V gene TRBV20-1 combines with J gene TRBJ2-5; 7 nucleotides match TRBD2. The V segment lost 5 bases and the J segment 4 bases; nucleotides outside the gene matches: 13. Germline values: CDR1 DFQATT, CDR2 SNEGSKA (reference sequence). There are 15 residues in the CDR3. The CDR3 reads CSAFSGTTQRETQYF. The CDR3 DNA follows: TGCAGTGCTTTTTCCGGGACTACCCAAAGAGAGACCCAGTACTTC.

There are many counts of this clonotype. This sequence joins TRBV9 and TRBJ2-5, with D hard to call. Germline V gene lookup returns CDR1 SGDLS and CDR2 YYNGEE. V lost 3 bases to trimming and J lost 2 bases, with 8 bases between them. The CDR3 totals 13 residues. The CDR3 loop is CASSASYQETQYF. The CDR3 nucleotides are TGTGCCAGCAGCGCCTCCTATCAAGAGACCCAGTACTTC.

A note on this clonotype: Since a much larger clone is just one base distant, this may be a read error. The J gene is TRBJ2-1, the V gene TRBV20-1, with D perhaps TRBD2 (6 bases). The CDR3 totals 16 residues. Germline values: CDR1 DFQATT, CDR2 SNEGSKA (reference sequence). This chain's CDR3 is CCAPRRGGEFYNEQFF. The CDR3 DNA is TGCTGTGCTCCCCGGCGAGGAGGGGAATTCTACAATGAGCAGTTCTTC.

This clonotype has ten or more counts. At one end, the junction sequence differs from germline, possibly due to a read error. V usage is TRBV20-1 and J usage is TRBJ2-1; no reliable D call. The CDR3 spans 11 residues. CDR1 DFQATT and CDR2 SNEGSKA come from the germline V gene (reference sequence). For the CDR3, the DNA is TGCAGTGCTAGAGATGGGGTTAGCCAAGGCTTC. Encoded protein: CSARDGVSQGF.

This clonotype was seen at least ten times. This chain uses TRBV5-3 with TRBJ1-3; a weak D match, TRBD1 (6 bases). TRBV5-3 is sorted into the ORF group, with uncertain function. The CDR3 is 19 amino acids. V shed 1 base and J shed 0 bases, with 20 bases lying between them. The CDR3 DNA reads TGTGCCAGAAGCTTGCTCCCGGGACAATTCGCCTTCTCTGGAAACACCATATATTTT. Encoded protein: CARSLLPGQFAFSGNTIYF.

Many counts were recorded for this clonotype. The V and J genes are TRBV7-6 and TRBJ2-1, with D possibly TRBD1 on 5 matching bases. Germline V lookup: CDR1 SGHVS, CDR2 FNYEAQ. The CDR3 extends over 17 amino acids. The V and J ends lost 8 bases and 4 bases respectively, with 24 bases between them. The CDR3 region is CASFDPRATRRYNEQFF. In nucleotides, the CDR3 is TGTGCCAGCTTTGACCCCAGGGCAACTCGACGATACAATGAGCAGTTCTTC.

This clonotype has a handful of counts. This chain joins TRBV6-2 or TRBV6-3 and TRBJ2-7, with TRBD1 as a possible D gene (5 bases). Germline V gives CDR1 MNHEY, CDR2 SVGEGT. V shed 4 bases and J shed 3 bases, with 16 bases lying between them. CDR3 length: 15 amino acids. CDR3 protein: CASSSRQGFIYEQYF. In nucleotides, the CDR3 is TGTGCCAGCAGTTCGAGGCAGGGTTTTATCTACGAGCAGTACTTC.

Concerning this clonotype itself: This may be a read error, as it is one base from a much larger clone. The chain has TRBV11-2 and TRBJ1-3; the D gene is possibly TRBD1 (5 bases). The CDR3 is made up of 15 amino acids. Trimming pared 5 bases from V and 0 bases from J, leaving 11 bases between. Germline CDR1 and CDR2: SGHAT and FQNNGV. The CDR3 DNA sequence: TGTGCCAGCAGCCCGGGACGGGGCTCTGGAAACACCATATATTTT. This translates into CASSPGRGSGNTIYF.